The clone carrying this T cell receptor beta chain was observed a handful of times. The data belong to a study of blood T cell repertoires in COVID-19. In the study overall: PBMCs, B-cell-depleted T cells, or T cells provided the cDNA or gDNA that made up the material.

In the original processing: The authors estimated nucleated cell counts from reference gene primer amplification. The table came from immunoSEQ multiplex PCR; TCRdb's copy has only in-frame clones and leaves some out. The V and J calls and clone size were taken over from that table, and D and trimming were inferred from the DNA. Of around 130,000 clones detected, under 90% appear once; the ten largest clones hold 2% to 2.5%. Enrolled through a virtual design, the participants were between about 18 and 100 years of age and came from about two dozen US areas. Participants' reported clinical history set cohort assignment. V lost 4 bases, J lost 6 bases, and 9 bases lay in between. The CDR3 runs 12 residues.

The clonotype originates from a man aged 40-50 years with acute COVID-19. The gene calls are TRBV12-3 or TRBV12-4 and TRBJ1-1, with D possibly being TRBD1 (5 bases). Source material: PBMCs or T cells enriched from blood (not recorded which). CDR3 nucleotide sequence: TGTGCCAGCAGTTCACAGGTTGCTGAAGCTTTCTTT. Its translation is CASSSQVAEAFF.